This entry lists 11 T cell receptor beta chains sequenced from one sample in a study of blood T cell repertoires in COVID-19. Clones were sequenced by immunoSEQ multiplex PCR, and TCRdb holds only the in-frame ones, with some missing. The table has roughly 700,000 clones, approximately 90% seen once; the top ten hold over 0.2%. Specimen: peripheral blood. The receptors originated from a woman aged 18-29 years with acute or convalescent COVID-19.

V is TRBV6-6 and J is TRBJ2-7; D perhaps matches TRBD2 (5 bases). Germline V CDR1 and CDR2: MNHNY, SVGAGI (reference sequence). The V end was cut by 2 bases, the J end by 4 bases, with 9 bases between. The CDR3 contains 13 residues. The CDR3 sequence: CASSYGSLYEQYF. The CDR3 DNA sequence: TGTGCCAGCAGTTACGGGAGTTTATACGAGCAGTACTTC.

V and J are TRBV19 and TRBJ1-2, with 8 bases identical to TRBD1. This CDR3 has 15 residues. V lost 6 bases and J lost 6; bases outside the gene matches: 12. Germline loops: CDR1 LNHDA, CDR2 SQIVND (reference sequence). The CDR3 DNA follows: TGTGCCAGTAGGCGTGGACAGGGAGTGTTGGATGGCTACACCTTC. Its translation: CASRRGQGVLDGYTF. Full variable domain (missing parts from reference TRBV19 and TRBJ1-2): DGGITQSPKYLFRKEGQNVTLSCEQNLNHDAMYWYRQDPGQGLRLIYYSQIVNDFQKGDIAEGYSVSREKKESFPLTVTSAQKNPTAFYLCASRRGQGVLDGYTFGSGTRLTVV.

The CDR3 DNA follows: TGTGCCAGCAGCCCCTACCGGGACTCCCCTCCCGAGCAGTACTTC. This translates into CASSPYRDSPPEQYF. The chain links TRBV6-5 to TRBJ2-7, with D possibly being TRBD2 (6 bases). V lost 6 bases and J 6 bases, leaving 21 bases between the germline ends. CDR3 length: 15 amino acids. Per the germline V gene, CDR1 is MNHEY and CDR2 is SVGAGI.

The chain carries TRBV14 and TRBJ1-6; D is ambiguous. CDR1 SGHDN and CDR2 FVKESK come from the germline V gene. V lost 4 bases, J lost 0 bases, and 10 bases lay in between. The length of the CDR3 is 16 residues. The CDR3 sequence is CASSPRRDSYNSPLHF. In DNA form, the CDR3 reads TGTGCCAGCAGCCCCAGGCGGGACTCCTATAATTCACCCCTCCACTTT.

This chain connects TRBV9 to TRBJ1-2; D ambiguous. Germline V gives CDR1 SGDLS, CDR2 YYNGEE. This CDR3 has 14 residues. Trimming shortened V by 3 bases and J by 8 bases, and 17 bases separated the two germline ends. The DNA of the CDR3 is TGTGCCAGCAGCGATCCGACCGCCCCGGGGGGCTACACCTTC. It is translated as CASSDPTAPGGYTF.

The V and J genes are TRBV7-8 and TRBJ1-2, with 7 bases fitting TRBD1. The length of the CDR3 is 12 residues. Looked up from germline, CDR1 is SGHVS and CDR2 is FQNEAQ. The trim removed 2 bases at V and 8 bases at J, leaving 2 bases unmatched. The chain's CDR3 is CASSLTGQGYTF. In DNA, the CDR3 is TGTGCCAGCAGCTTAACGGGACAGGGCTACACCTTC.

J is TRBJ1-2 and V is TRBV29-1; TRBD1 matches at 8 bases. This CDR3 comprises 13 residues. V was pared by 7 bases and J by 1 base, with 5 bases of the junction left unmatched. The germline CDR1 and CDR2 sequences are SQVTM and ANQGSEA. The CDR3 here is CSAKQGDNYGYTF. The CDR3 DNA follows: TGCAGCGCCAAACAGGGGGATAACTATGGCTACACCTTC.

The gene calls are TRBV24-1 and TRBJ1-5, with D hard to call. The CDR3 consists of 14 residues. The ends were cut back, 12 bases at V and 4 bases at J, with 18 bases in the middle. CDR1 is KGHDR, CDR2 SFDVKD, per germline. The CDR3 sequence: CAAAGNPGNQPQHF. CDR3 DNA: TGTGCCGCCGCCGGGAACCCAGGAAATCAGCCCCAGCATTTT.

This clone was counted between two and nine times. V usage is TRBV21-1 and J usage is TRBJ1-6. TRBV21-1 is annotated as a pseudogene. The CDR3 sequence is 18 residues long. The DNA for the CDR3 is TGTGCCAGCTGGGGGGTCTATCCAGGCCCCGACTATAATTCACCCCTCCACTTT. This codes for CASWGVYPGPDYNSPLHF.

The chain uses TRBV12-5 and TRBJ2-7, with TRBD2 identical over 15 bases. This CDR3 comprises 15 residues. With 6 bases clipped from V and 4 bases from J, the junction kept 4 bases outside the gene matches. Germline V gene data show CDR1 as LGHNT and CDR2 as FRNRAP. The CDR3 coding sequence is TGTGCTAGTGGGAAAGGGACTAGCGGGGGGTACGAGCAGTACTTC. Translation: CASGKGTSGGYEQYF.

On this clone: Other DNA sequences in the same sample also yield this CDR3. The V call is TRBV12-3 or TRBV12-4, the J call TRBJ2-5; possible D gene TRBD1, 5 bases. V was shortened by 2 bases and J by 1 base, with 5 bases between the two germline ends. The CDR3 is 13 residues long. CDR3 bases: TGTGCCAGCAGTTTACAGGGCCAAGAGACCCAGTACTTC. Translating it yields CASSLQGQETQYF.